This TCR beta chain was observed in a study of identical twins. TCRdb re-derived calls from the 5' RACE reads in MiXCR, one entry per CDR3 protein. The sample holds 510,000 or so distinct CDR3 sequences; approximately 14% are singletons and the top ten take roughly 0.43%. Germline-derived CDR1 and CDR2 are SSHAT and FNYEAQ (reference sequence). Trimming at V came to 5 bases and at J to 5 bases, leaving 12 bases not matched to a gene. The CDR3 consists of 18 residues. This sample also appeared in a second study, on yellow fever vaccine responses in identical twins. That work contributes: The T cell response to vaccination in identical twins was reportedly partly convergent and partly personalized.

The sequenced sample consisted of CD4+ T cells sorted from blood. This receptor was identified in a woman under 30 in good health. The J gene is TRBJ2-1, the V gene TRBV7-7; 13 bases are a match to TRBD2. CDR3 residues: CASSPRLAGGSGDNEQFF. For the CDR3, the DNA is TGTGCCAGCAGCCCCAGACTAGCGGGAGGTTCTGGCGACAATGAGCAGTTCTTC. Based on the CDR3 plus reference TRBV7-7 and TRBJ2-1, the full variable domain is GAGVSQSPRYKVTKRGQDVTLRCDPISSHATLYWYQQALGQGPEFLTYFNYEAQPDKSGLPSDRFSAERPEGSISTLTIQRTEQRDSAMYRCASSPRLAGGSGDNEQFFGPGTRLTVL.